This is a list of T cell receptor beta chains from one sample in a study of blood T cells in healthy people across ages. TCRdb analysed the 5' RACE reads with MiXCR anew, one entry per CDR3 protein. The sample carries about 640,000 distinct CDR3 sequences, 58% recorded once. Source material: blood. The source is a man in his 60s in good health. CDR3s include the opening cysteine and the closing phenylalanine or tryptophan. A D gene is named only where the DNA matches it firmly. Size is omitted from some rows. Given values are once, few, many or a class for expanded clones.

abundance: -; d_gene: TRBD1; v_gene: TRBV20-1; j_gene: TRBJ1-6; CDR3nt: TGCAGTGCTAACGAATGGGACAGGGCTTTTAATTCACCCCTCCACTTT; CDR3aa: CSANEWDRAFNSPLHF
abundance: -; d_gene: TRBD1; v_gene: TRBV10-1; j_gene: TRBJ1-1; CDR3nt: TGCGCCAGCGCACCGACAGGGATGCCCACTGAAGCTTTCTTT; CDR3aa: CASAPTGMPTEAFF
abundance: few; d_gene: -; v_gene: TRBV24-1; j_gene: TRBJ1-4; CDR3nt: TGTGCCACCAGTGATAAGTCTCCAACTAATGGAAAACTGTTTTTT; CDR3aa: CATSDKSPTNGKLFF
abundance: -; d_gene: TRBD1; v_gene: TRBV11-2; j_gene: TRBJ2-3; CDR3nt: TGTGCCAGCAGCCCCCGAGGGACAGGGGGAGATACGCAGTATTTT; CDR3aa: CASSPRGTGGDTQYF
abundance: -; d_gene: TRBD2; v_gene: TRBV29-1; j_gene: TRBJ2-3; CDR3nt: TGCAGCGTTGAAGGGACTAGTAAGGACACAGATACGCAGTATTTT; CDR3aa: CSVEGTSKDTDTQYF
abundance: -; d_gene: TRBD1; v_gene: TRBV2; j_gene: TRBJ2-1; CDR3nt: TGTGCCAGCAGTGTAAGGGGGACAGCCGGCGATGAGCAGTTCTTC; CDR3aa: CASSVRGTAGDEQFF
abundance: -; d_gene: -; v_gene: TRBV28; j_gene: TRBJ2-7; CDR3nt: TGTGCCAGCAGCTCAGCTCAGGACTACGAGCAGTACTTC; CDR3aa: CASSSAQDYEQYF
abundance: once; d_gene: TRBD1; v_gene: TRBV3-1; j_gene: TRBJ2-3; CDR3nt: TGTGCCAGCAGCCCCCGGACAGGGGGTATCACAGATACGCAGTATTTT; CDR3aa: CASSPRTGGITDTQYF
abundance: once; d_gene: TRBD2; v_gene: TRBV6-5; j_gene: TRBJ2-5; CDR3nt: TGTGCCAGCAGTTACGGACTAGCGGGCGGGAGGGAGACCCAGTACTTC; CDR3aa: CASSYGLAGGRETQYF
abundance: -; d_gene: TRBD1; v_gene: TRBV4-2; j_gene: TRBJ2-5; CDR3nt: TGTGCCAGCAGTGACTCCGGGACAGGGGGGGAGACCCAGTACTTC; CDR3aa: CASSDSGTGGETQYF
abundance: many; d_gene: TRBD2; v_gene: TRBV5-5; j_gene: TRBJ2-5; CDR3nt: TGTGCCAGCAGCTTGGATAGCGGGGGTCGGTCCGGGGAGACCCAGTACTTC; CDR3aa: CASSLDSGGRSGETQYF
abundance: -; d_gene: -; v_gene: TRBV4-2; j_gene: TRBJ1-2; CDR3nt: TGTGCCAGCAGCCAAGATAGGTCAGGAGATTACTATGGCTACACCTTC; CDR3aa: CASSQDRSGDYYGYTF
abundance: -; d_gene: TRBD1; v_gene: TRBV5-5; j_gene: TRBJ2-1; CDR3nt: TGTGCCAGCAGCTTGGGGACAGGGGTTCAAGAGACCCAGTTCTTC; CDR3aa: CASSLGTGVQETQFF
abundance: -; d_gene: TRBD1; v_gene: TRBV28; j_gene: TRBJ2-7; CDR3nt: TGTGCCAGCAGTACGGGGACAGGGTCACCCTACGAGCAGTACTTC; CDR3aa: CASSTGTGSPYEQYF
abundance: -; d_gene: -; v_gene: TRBV6-2/TRBV6-3; j_gene: TRBJ1-2; CDR3nt: TGTGCCAGCAGTTTCCAGTTCTATGGCTACACCTTC; CDR3aa: CASSFQFYGYTF
abundance: few; d_gene: -; v_gene: TRBV10-3; j_gene: TRBJ2-5; CDR3nt: TGTGCCATCAGTGACCTCTCCGTGGGAGAGACCCAGTACTTC; CDR3aa: CAISDLSVGETQYF
abundance: -; d_gene: -; v_gene: TRBV27; j_gene: TRBJ2-7; CDR3nt: TGTGCCAGCAGTTTACGGTGGGGCTACGAGCAGTACTTC; CDR3aa: CASSLRWGYEQYF
abundance: -; d_gene: -; v_gene: TRBV7-9; j_gene: TRBJ2-1; CDR3nt: TGTGCCGGAGCGGGCGTCTCCTACAATGAGCAGTTCTTC; CDR3aa: CAGAGVSYNEQFF
abundance: -; d_gene: -; v_gene: TRBV9; j_gene: TRBJ1-6; CDR3nt: TGTGCCAGCAGCGTAGTTGTGGGGCTTTATTCCTATAATTCACCCCTCCACTTT; CDR3aa: CASSVVVGLYSYNSPLHF
abundance: -; d_gene: -; v_gene: TRBV6-6; j_gene: TRBJ1-4; CDR3nt: TGTGCCAGCAGTTATTCGCAGGCGGGGGGGGATGAAAAACTGTTTTTT; CDR3aa: CASSYSQAGGDEKLFF
abundance: once; d_gene: TRBD1; v_gene: TRBV5-1; j_gene: TRBJ1-2; CDR3nt: TGCGCCAGCAGTCTTACCGGGACAGGCCCCTATGGCTACACCTTC; CDR3aa: CASSLTGTGPYGYTF
abundance: -; d_gene: TRBD2; v_gene: TRBV7-9; j_gene: TRBJ2-3; CDR3nt: TGTGCCAGCAGCCGCCCCAGCGGGGGGTCCACAGATACGCAGTATTTT; CDR3aa: CASSRPSGGSTDTQYF
abundance: -; d_gene: TRBD1; v_gene: TRBV4-1; j_gene: TRBJ2-1; CDR3nt: TGCGCCAGCAGCCGGGGACAGGGAGTAGACTCCTACAATGAGCAGTTCTTC; CDR3aa: CASSRGQGVDSYNEQFF
abundance: -; d_gene: -; v_gene: TRBV20-1; j_gene: TRBJ2-7; CDR3nt: TGCAGTGCTACAGGACAAAGCTCCTACGAGCAGTACTTC; CDR3aa: CSATGQSSYEQYF
abundance: -; d_gene: -; v_gene: TRBV20-1; j_gene: TRBJ2-5; CDR3nt: TGCAGTGCTATGCCAGGAGCGGTTGGGGAGACCCAGTACTTC; CDR3aa: CSAMPGAVGETQYF
abundance: -; d_gene: -; v_gene: TRBV10-3; j_gene: TRBJ2-3; CDR3nt: TGTGCCATCAGTGCCGGGGTCCGCACAGATACGCAGTATTTT; CDR3aa: CAISAGVRTDTQYF
abundance: -; d_gene: TRBD2; v_gene: TRBV11-2; j_gene: TRBJ2-5; CDR3nt: TGTGCCAGCAGCTTAGCGAGCGGGGGCTGGGAGACCCAGTACTTC; CDR3aa: CASSLASGGWETQYF
abundance: -; d_gene: TRBD2; v_gene: TRBV4-2; j_gene: TRBJ2-6; CDR3nt: TGTGCCAGCAGCCAAGAACTAGCGGGCTCTGGGGCCAACGTCCTGACTTTC; CDR3aa: CASSQELAGSGANVLTF
abundance: -; d_gene: TRBD1; v_gene: TRBV2; j_gene: TRBJ1-5; CDR3nt: TGTGCCACGGCCCTTGACAGGGTTCGACAGCCCCAGCATTTT; CDR3aa: CATALDRVRQPQHF
abundance: -; d_gene: TRBD1; v_gene: TRBV11-2; j_gene: TRBJ2-7; CDR3nt: TGTGCCAGCAGCTTAGTTTTTCAGCGGCAGGGGGCCTCCTACGAGCAGTACTTC; CDR3aa: CASSLVFQRQGASYEQYF
abundance: -; d_gene: -; v_gene: TRBV20-1; j_gene: TRBJ2-1; CDR3nt: TGCAGTGCCCTTGGGGGGGCAGGGGGGCGGAATGAGCAGTTCTTC; CDR3aa: CSALGGAGGRNEQFF
abundance: -; d_gene: -; v_gene: TRBV5-1; j_gene: TRBJ1-1; CDR3nt: TGCGCCAGCAGCTTAACGGGAACAGGAAACACTGAAGCTTTCTTT; CDR3aa: CASSLTGTGNTEAFF
abundance: few; d_gene: -; v_gene: TRBV6-1; j_gene: TRBJ1-2; CDR3nt: TGTGCCAGCAGTCACAGGTCTCGGGACTATGGCTACACCTTC; CDR3aa: CASSHRSRDYGYTF
abundance: -; d_gene: -; v_gene: TRBV27; j_gene: TRBJ2-1; CDR3nt: TGTGCCAGCACCCTGGAGGGGCGGGCCTACAATGAGCAGTTCTTC; CDR3aa: CASTLEGRAYNEQFF
abundance: few; d_gene: -; v_gene: TRBV29-1; j_gene: TRBJ1-2; CDR3nt: TGCAGCGCTCAGCGGTCCTATGGCTACACCTTC; CDR3aa: CSAQRSYGYTF
abundance: once; d_gene: TRBD2; v_gene: TRBV10-3; j_gene: TRBJ2-2; CDR3nt: TGTGCCATCAGCCCGACTAGCGGGGCGAACACCGGGGAGCTGTTTTTT; CDR3aa: CAISPTSGANTGELFF
abundance: -; d_gene: TRBD1; v_gene: TRBV6-1; j_gene: TRBJ2-3; CDR3nt: TGTGCCAGCAGTGAACCGGACAGGCGCGGAGATACGCAGTATTTT; CDR3aa: CASSEPDRRGDTQYF
abundance: -; d_gene: -; v_gene: TRBV14; j_gene: TRBJ1-6; CDR3nt: TGTGCCAGCAGCTATCAGAATTCACCCCTCCACTTT; CDR3aa: CASSYQNSPLHF
abundance: -; d_gene: TRBD2; v_gene: TRBV20-1; j_gene: TRBJ2-2; CDR3nt: TGCAGTGCTCCGCGTAGCGGGGGGTTTGGGGAGCTGTTTTTT; CDR3aa: CSAPRSGGFGELFF
abundance: -; d_gene: TRBD2; v_gene: TRBV7-9; j_gene: TRBJ2-7; CDR3nt: TGTGCCAGCAGCCATCCGGGACTAGCCCGCGAGCAGTACTTC; CDR3aa: CASSHPGLAREQYF
abundance: -; d_gene: -; v_gene: TRBV29-1; j_gene: TRBJ1-1; CDR3nt: TGCAGCGGCGCCCGACAGGACACTGAAGCTTTCTTT; CDR3aa: CSGARQDTEAFF
abundance: -; d_gene: TRBD1; v_gene: TRBV5-5; j_gene: TRBJ2-4; CDR3nt: TGTGCCAGCAGCCCGGGACAGCGCCTAGCCAAAAACATTCAGTACTTC; CDR3aa: CASSPGQRLAKNIQYF
abundance: -; d_gene: TRBD2; v_gene: TRBV10-3; j_gene: TRBJ2-1; CDR3nt: TGTGCCAACAGCGGGGGGGCCTACAATGAGCAGTTCTTC; CDR3aa: CANSGGAYNEQFF
abundance: -; d_gene: -; v_gene: TRBV6-1; j_gene: TRBJ2-3; CDR3nt: TGTGCCAGCAGTGAACAGGGGTGGGCAGATACGCAGTATTTT; CDR3aa: CASSEQGWADTQYF
abundance: -; d_gene: -; v_gene: TRBV7-2; j_gene: TRBJ1-2; CDR3nt: TGTGCCAGCAGCCCTCCGCCAGCGGGTGGCTACACCTTC; CDR3aa: CASSPPPAGGYTF
abundance: -; d_gene: -; v_gene: TRBV5-1; j_gene: TRBJ2-5; CDR3nt: TGCGCCAGCAGCCCTTCCGGGTCCAAGCAGGGAGAGACCCAGTACTTC; CDR3aa: CASSPSGSKQGETQYF
abundance: once; d_gene: TRBD1; v_gene: TRBV12-3/TRBV12-4; j_gene: TRBJ2-7; CDR3nt: TGTGCCAGCAGTACGGGACAGTTCTACGAGCAGTACTTC; CDR3aa: CASSTGQFYEQYF
abundance: -; d_gene: -; v_gene: TRBV18; j_gene: TRBJ2-5; CDR3nt: TGTGCCAGCTCAACAAACAGGGCCCAAGAGACCCAGTACTTC; CDR3aa: CASSTNRAQETQYF
abundance: -; d_gene: TRBD1; v_gene: TRBV7-8; j_gene: TRBJ2-7; CDR3nt: TGTGCCAGCAGCCAGGGACAGCACTCCGACGAGCAGTACTTC; CDR3aa: CASSQGQHSDEQYF
abundance: -; d_gene: TRBD1; v_gene: TRBV10-3; j_gene: TRBJ2-6; CDR3nt: TGTGCCATCAGTCCTGGGACAGGCGCGGTCGGGGCCAACGTCCTGACTTTC; CDR3aa: CAISPGTGAVGANVLTF
abundance: few; d_gene: TRBD2; v_gene: TRBV4-2; j_gene: TRBJ2-5; CDR3nt: TGTGCCAGCAGCGCCCGGACTAGCGGGGGGCAAGAGACCCAGTACTTC; CDR3aa: CASSARTSGGQETQYF
abundance: once; d_gene: -; v_gene: TRBV5-1; j_gene: TRBJ2-7; CDR3nt: TGCGCCAGCAGGGAGGGTCCAAGCTCCTACGAGCAGTACTTC; CDR3aa: CASREGPSSYEQYF
abundance: -; d_gene: -; v_gene: TRBV12-3/TRBV12-4; j_gene: TRBJ1-2; CDR3nt: TGTGCCACCCAAGGACCTCAGGGAACTGGCTACACCTTC; CDR3aa: CATQGPQGTGYTF
abundance: few; d_gene: -; v_gene: TRBV6-5; j_gene: TRBJ1-4; CDR3nt: TGTGCCAGCAGTTGGGGGGACACCACCGCAACTAATGAAAAACTGTTTTTT; CDR3aa: CASSWGDTTATNEKLFF
abundance: -; d_gene: -; v_gene: TRBV6-5; j_gene: TRBJ1-2; CDR3nt: TGTGCCACCGGCGCAACCTATGGCTACACCTTC; CDR3aa: CATGATYGYTF
abundance: -; d_gene: -; v_gene: TRBV12-3/TRBV12-4; j_gene: TRBJ1-5; CDR3nt: TGTGCCAGCAGTCCTCTGACGGGGGCATTTGGCAATCAGCCCCAGCATTTT; CDR3aa: CASSPLTGAFGNQPQHF